This entry lists 26 T cell receptor beta chains sequenced from one sample in a study of regulatory T cells in long-lasting Graves disease. Time point here: newly diagnosed GD, antithyroid drugs for less than 3 months. Following extraction of RNA from PBMCs, that RNA was used to make the TCR library. Assembly of TCR beta libraries relied on iRepertoire HTBI primers together with Arm-PCR of CDR3 regions. A single record per CDR3 protein comes from TCRdb applying MiXCR to the multiplex PCR reads. The repertoire holds about 440,000 distinct CDR3 sequences, with 15% to 20% as singletons. The data were also submitted as part of a second study, on T cells in Graves' hyperthyroidism and ophthalmopathy.

Sequenced here: peripheral blood mononuclear cells (PBMCs), sampled at new diagnosis, from a patient treated with antithyroid drugs. Source of these receptors: a woman younger than 35 with Graves disease.

Ten or more counts support this clonotype. The chain combines TRBV30 with TRBJ1-2; 8 bases align to TRBD1. The V and J ends lost 2 bases and 5 bases, in that order; junction bases with no gene match: 7. CDR1 GTSNPN and CDR2 SVGIG come from the germline V gene (reference sequence). CDR3 length: 14 residues. In DNA, the CDR3 is TGTGCCTGGAGTACCGGGACAGGTCGATATGGCTACACCTTC. Protein product: CAWSTGTGRYGYTF.

The chain joins TRBV5-1 to TRBJ2-1; 7 nucleotides line up with TRBD1. Judging by the DNA end, TRBJ2-5 fits better; the J call may be wrong. Germline-derived CDR1 and CDR2 are SGHRS and YFSETQ. CDR3 length: 15 residues. CDR3 residues: CASSPQQGPRETQYF. The CDR3 coding sequence is TGCGCCAGCAGCCCTCAACAGGGGCCACGAGAGACCCAGTACTTC.

This clonotype was observed at least ten times. The chain carries TRBV18 and TRBJ2-7; no clear D. Trimming removed 2 bases at V and 3 bases at J, with 11 bases between. The germline V gene encodes CDR1 KGHSH and CDR2 LQKENI. The CDR3 loop spans 14 amino acids. CDR3 protein: CASSPISSVYEQYF. The CDR3 region has the DNA TGTGCCAGCTCACCAATCTCATCGGTCTACGAGCAGTACTTC.

The V and J genes are TRBV20-1 and TRBJ1-6; D unclear. This CDR3 contains 16 residues. Germline V gene data show CDR1 as DFQATT and CDR2 as SNEGSKA (reference sequence). The V end lost 0 bases, the J end lost 0 bases, and 9 bases lay between the germline ends. In nucleotides, the CDR3 is TGCAGTGCTAGAGACTACCGGAGCTCCTATAATTCACCCCTCCACTTT. As protein: CSARDYRSSYNSPLHF.

The table lists this clonotype with many counts. The CDR3 DNA reads TGTGCCAGCAGCTTTAATCTAGCCAAAAACATTCAGTACTTC. Its translation is CASSFNLAKNIQYF. V and J are TRBV12-3 or TRBV12-4 and TRBJ2-4, with no clear D. The CDR3 is 14 amino acids. V lost 6 bases, J lost 0 bases, and 9 bases lay in between.

This clonotype was picked up many times. The chain couples TRBV4-3 to TRBJ2-7, with TRBD1 matching over 8 bases. Germline V gives CDR1 LGHNA, CDR2 YSLEER. CDR3 length: 15 amino acids. With V trimmed by 2 bases and J by 5 bases, 8 bases remained unmatched. The CDR3 DNA follows: TGCGCCAGCAGCCAAAGTCGGACAGGGTGGAACGAGCAGTACTTC. Translated, it gives CASSQSRTGWNEQYF.

This clonotype was seen more than once but under ten times. The rearrangement joins TRBV6-1 to TRBJ1-2; possibly TRBD1 for D (5 bases). Germline V gives CDR1 MNHNS, CDR2 SASEGT. The CDR3 loop spans 16 amino acids. Between the trimmed V and J ends, which lost 8 bases and 4 bases, there was a span of 23 bases. CDR3 DNA: TGTGCCAGCTACCAGCGGGGTCTGGGGAGGGGCTATGGCTACACCTTC. Protein sequence: CASYQRGLGRGYGYTF.

This clonotype has at least ten counts. The chain recombines TRBV2 with TRBJ1-6; 8 nucleotides match TRBD1. Trimming at V came to 7 bases and at J to 9 bases, leaving 8 bases not matched to a gene. The CDR3 totals 14 residues. Germline assignment: CDR1 SNHLY and CDR2 FYNNEI. The CDR3: CASNPTGEGSPLHF. The CDR3 nucleotides read TGTGCCAGCAACCCGACAGGGGAGGGTTCACCCCTCCACTTT.

This clonotype was observed many times. J is TRBJ1-2 and V is TRBV20-1, with no clear D. The CDR3 covers 13 residues. Trimming left V 0 bases short and J 1 base short, with 6 bases between. Germline V CDR1 and CDR2: DFQATT, SNEGSKA (reference sequence). The DNA of the CDR3 is TGCAGTGCTAGAGATGAGATTAACTATGGCTACACCTTC. Amino acids: CSARDEINYGYTF.

The J gene is TRBJ1-6, the V gene TRBV30; TRBD1 agrees at 7 bases. The germline CDR1 and CDR2 sequences are GTSNPN and SVGIG (reference sequence). The CDR3 has 14 amino acids. Trimming removed 4 bases from V and 8 bases from J; junction bases left unmatched: 8. The DNA of the CDR3 is TGTGCCTGGAAAAAGACAGGGAATGATTCACCCCTCCACTTT. Translated: CAWKKTGNDSPLHF.

This chain connects TRBV27 to TRBJ2-7, with D tentatively TRBD2 (6 bases). Trimming removed 2 bases at V and 6 bases at J, with 17 bases between. The CDR3 length is 15 residues. Germline CDR1 and CDR2: MNHEY and SMNVEV (reference sequence). The CDR3 region is CASSLASTGTFEQYF. The CDR3 DNA reads TGTGCCAGCAGTTTAGCCTCCACCGGGACTTTCGAGCAGTACTTC.

This clonotype came up many times. V gene TRBV7-2 combines with J gene TRBJ2-1; possibly TRBD2 for D (5 bases). The CDR3 has 13 residues. V dropped 5 bases and J dropped 5 bases, with 10 bases sitting between them. Germline V gives CDR1 SGHTA, CDR2 FQGNSA. CDR3 amino acids: CASSPSRNNEQFF. The CDR3 bases are TGTGCCAGCAGCCCTAGCAGGAACAATGAGCAGTTCTTC.

The V and J genes are TRBV5-6 and TRBJ2-7, with 7 bases matching TRBD1. CDR3 length: 14 residues. CDR1 is SGHDT, CDR2 YYEEEE, per germline. Germline trimming cut 5 bases from V and 3 bases from J; bases unmatched to any gene: 8. CDR3 loop: CASSPGQFVYEQYF. CDR3 bases: TGTGCCAGCAGTCCGGGACAGTTCGTCTACGAGCAGTACTTC.

This clonotype was found a few times. The V gene is TRBV29-1, the J gene TRBJ1-2, with 9 bases fitting TRBD1. Germline V gene data show CDR1 as SQVTM and CDR2 as ANQGSEA. J gave up 5 bases and V 5 bases, and 9 bases lay outside the gene matches. This CDR3 contains 14 residues. The CDR3 protein is CSVSLGQGWYGYTF. The CDR3 DNA is TGCAGCGTTAGCCTGGGACAGGGATGGTATGGCTACACCTTC.

This clonotype was counted at least ten times. The chain is built from TRBV13 and TRBJ2-1, with 10 bases identical to TRBD1. CDR1 is PRHDT and CDR2 is FYEKMQ in the germline V gene (reference sequence). V was clipped by 1 base and J by 3 bases; unmatched bases: 6. There are 17 residues in the CDR3. This chain's CDR3 is CASSLAGQGVIYNEQFF. In nucleotides, the CDR3 is TGTGCCAGCAGCTTAGCCGGACAGGGGGTTATCTACAATGAGCAGTTCTTC.

This clonotype was observed many times. The V and J genes are TRBV10-2 and TRBJ2-7, with 13 bases fitting TRBD2. The CDR3 extends over 19 amino acids. J gave up 0 bases and V 2 bases, and 10 bases lay outside the gene matches. From germline, CDR1 is WSHSY and CDR2 SAAADI. CDR3 sequence reads: CASSERGGTSGISSYEQYF. CDR3 sequence (DNA): TGCGCCAGCAGTGAGCGGGGCGGGACTAGCGGGATCTCCTCCTACGAGCAGTACTTC.

The sample holds a few counts of this clonotype. The chain links TRBV6-1 to TRBJ1-6, with unresolved D. This CDR3 is built from 16 residues. CDR1 MNHNS and CDR2 SASEGT come from the germline V gene. V lost 6 bases and J 0 bases, leaving 12 bases between the germline ends. Here the CDR3 DNA reads TGTGCCAGCAGCACCCTGGAGAGCTCCTATAATTCACCCCTCCACTTT. Amino acids: CASSTLESSYNSPLHF.

This clonotype has more than one count but fewer than ten. The chain links TRBV20-1 to TRBJ2-3; D is perhaps TRBD2 (5 bases). The CDR3 covers 16 residues. CDR1 and CDR2 (germline): DFQATT, SNEGSKA (reference sequence). Trimming took 4 bases from V and 0 from J, leaving 17 bases between them. The CDR3 here is CSATREGSTSTDTQYF. The DNA for the CDR3 is TGCAGTGCTACCCGGGAAGGATCTACTAGCACAGATACGCAGTATTTT.

Concerning this clonotype: This is likely an artifact of a read error, given a far larger clone one base away. The chain links TRBV7-9 to TRBJ2-7; no firm D call. This CDR3 is 11 amino acids long. The germline V gene has CDR1 SEHNR and CDR2 FQNEAQ (reference sequence). The CDR3: CASSATYEQCF. The CDR3 DNA follows: TGTGCCAGCAGCGCGACCTACGAGCAGTGCTTC.

Note on this clonotype: This may arise from a read error, as a much more abundant clone is one base away. The chain employs TRBV25-1 and TRBJ2-7, with 7 bases matching TRBD1. CDR3 length: 11 residues. Germline V CDR1 and CDR2: MGHDK, SYGVNS. Germline trimming cut 4 bases from V and 6 bases from J; bases unmatched to any gene: 0. In DNA form, the CDR3 reads TGTGCCAGCAGTGGACAGGGCGAGCAGTACTTC. Its translation is CASSGQGEQYF.

This clonotype was found a few times. The gene calls are TRBV7-9 and TRBJ2-1; D is ambiguous. The germline V gene has CDR1 SEHNR and CDR2 FQNEAQ (reference sequence). V gave up 3 bases and J gave up 5 bases, with 11 bases separating them. The CDR3 runs 14 residues. This chain's CDR3 is CASSFQQPHNEQFF. In DNA form, the CDR3 reads TGTGCCAGCAGCTTCCAGCAGCCCCACAATGAGCAGTTCTTC.

The sample holds many counts of this clonotype. The gene calls are TRBV18 and TRBJ1-5, with D unclear. V was cut by 3 bases and J by 5 bases, with 5 bases left in between. CDR3 length: 12 amino acids. Germline CDR1 reads KGHSH; CDR2 reads LQKENI. CDR3 coding DNA: TGTGCCAGCTCACCCATAGATCAGCCCCAGCATTTT. This gives the protein CASSPIDQPQHF.

This clonotype has more than one count but fewer than ten. The chain carries TRBV5-6 and TRBJ2-3; TRBD1 is a possible D gene (7 bases). There are 13 residues in the CDR3. V lost 3 bases and J 5 bases, leaving 10 bases between the germline ends. Germline loops: CDR1 SGHDT, CDR2 YYEEEE. The CDR3 protein is CASSSQGGDTQYF. The CDR3 region has the DNA TGTGCCAGCAGCTCCCAGGGGGGAGATACGCAGTATTTT.

In its sample, this clonotype was seen many times. The chain couples TRBV28 to TRBJ2-3; 12 nucleotides match TRBD2. The length of the CDR3 is 17 residues. Losses at the gene ends were 4 bases for V and 5 bases for J; bases not matched to a gene: 10. Per germline, CDR1 MDHEN and CDR2 SYDVKM. The CDR3 coding sequence is TGTGCCAGCAGTTCCCCCCGGGCTAGCGGGAGGGAAGATACGCAGTATTTT. Translating gives CASSSPRASGREDTQYF.

This clonotype was detected many times. The rearrangement links TRBV5-1 to TRBJ2-1; the D gene is possibly TRBD2 (5 bases). The length of the CDR3 is 18 residues. The V gene lost 4 bases and the J gene lost 8 bases, with 28 bases spanning the gap. CDR1 is SGHRS and CDR2 is YFSETQ in the germline V gene. The CDR3 DNA is TGCGCCAGCAGCCGAACCACCCCCAGCGGACCCACGAGGGATGAGCAGTTCTTC. This encodes CASSRTTPSGPTRDEQFF.

This clonotype was detected only a few times. This rearrangement joins TRBV24-1 to TRBJ1-2; 9 positions agree with TRBD1. Germline CDR1 KGHDR, CDR2 SFDVKD. The CDR3 is 15 amino acids. The junction had 4 bases not matched to a gene; V was cut back by 4 bases and J by 2 bases. CDR3 nucleotides: TGTGCCACCAGTGACGCAACAGGGGGCAACTATGGCTACACCTTC. This codes for CATSDATGGNYGYTF.